These 12 T cell receptor beta chains came from one sample sequenced in a study of PD-L1 blockade in urothelial cancer. Some clones are missing from TCRdb's copy, which holds only in-frame ones; the method was immunoSEQ multiplex PCR. This table holds 65,000 to 80,000 clones, 75% to 90% found once. Indicated time point: pretreatment peripheral blood. The sample was PBMCs, taken around atezolizumab (anti-PD-L1) treatment. The source is a man aged 65 to 85 with urothelial cancer.

This chain uses TRBV11-2 with TRBJ1-3, with TRBD1 matching 7 bases. The V gene's germline CDR1 is SGHAT and CDR2 FQNNGV. The CDR3 has 18 residues. The junction had 11 bases not matched to a gene; V was cut back by 3 bases and J by 0 bases. Written as DNA, the CDR3 is TGTGCCAGCAGCTTCACACCGGCCAGGGGGTACTCTGGAAACACCATATATTTT. As protein: CASSFTPARGYSGNTIYF.

This clone appeared a few times. The V call is TRBV6-6, the J call TRBJ2-7; 14 bases line up with TRBD2. CDR3 length equals 15 residues. Germline lookup yields CDR1 MNHNY and CDR2 SVGAGI (reference sequence). V shed 4 bases, J shed 5 bases, and the junction held 4 bases outside the gene matches. CDR3 DNA: TGTGCCAGCAGTTCAGGGACTAGCGGGAGCCACGAGCAGTACTTC. Residues: CASSSGTSGSHEQYF.

This clone was seen many times. The V and J genes are TRBV30 and TRBJ2-6; D is ambiguous. The germline V and J ends were trimmed by 3 bases and 1 base, with 4 bases remaining between them. This CDR3 comprises 13 residues. Germline V gene data show CDR1 as GTSNPN and CDR2 as SVGIG (reference sequence). CDR3 sequence: CAWSLSGANVLTF. For the CDR3, the DNA is TGTGCCTGGAGCCTATCTGGGGCCAACGTCCTGACTTTC.

J is TRBJ1-2 and V is TRBV10-3, with D unresolved. The CDR3 loop spans 12 amino acids. V lost 5 bases, J lost 7 bases, and 11 bases lay in between. Germline V gives CDR1 ENHRY, CDR2 SYGVKD. In DNA, the CDR3 is TGTGCCATCAGTACAATTGAGGGTGGCTACACCTTC. It codes for CAISTIEGGYTF.

The rearrangement joins TRBV6-5 to TRBJ2-1; 14 bases are shared with TRBD2. The CDR3 is made up of 15 amino acids. Germline values: CDR1 MNHEY, CDR2 SVGAGI. Germline trimming cut 7 bases from V and 7 bases from J; bases unmatched to any gene: 6. CDR3 residues: CASTRLAGGPNEQFF. CDR3 nucleotide sequence: TGTGCCAGCACTAGACTAGCGGGAGGGCCAAATGAGCAGTTCTTC.

The chain couples TRBV19 to TRBJ1-2, with a tentative D call TRBD1 (5 bases). The V gene's germline CDR1 is LNHDA and CDR2 SQIVND (reference sequence). CDR3 length: 13 residues. Trimming stripped 7 bases from V and 3 bases from J, with 12 bases between. CDR3 sequence reads: CASTDTGYYGYTF. The CDR3 DNA reads TGTGCCAGTACTGATACAGGATACTATGGCTACACCTTC.

The chain uses TRBV11-2 and TRBJ2-5; D not resolved. CDR1 is SGHAT, CDR2 FQNNGV, per germline. V gave up 1 base and J gave up 4 bases, with 10 bases separating them. The CDR3 totals 14 residues. In DNA, the CDR3 is TGTGCCAGCAGCTTAGGCCAGGCAGGAGAGACCCAGTACTTC. Its translation: CASSLGQAGETQYF.

V and J are TRBV11-3 and TRBJ2-1, with 9 bases that match TRBD1. The V gene end was trimmed by 5 bases and the J gene end by 8 bases; junction bases not matched to a gene: 10. The germline V gene has CDR1 SGHNT and CDR2 YENEEA. This CDR3 spans 15 amino acids. The CDR3 sequence: CASSPGQGLGDEQFF. The DNA for the CDR3 is TGTGCCAGCAGCCCCGGACAGGGGTTAGGGGATGAGCAGTTCTTC.

V is TRBV10-3 and J is TRBJ2-7, with a possible D match to TRBD1 (8 bases). Germline V gene sequence: CDR1 ENHRY, CDR2 SYGVKD. The CDR3 runs 13 residues. The V gene lost 8 bases and the J gene lost 5 bases, with 16 bases spanning the gap. The CDR3 protein is CAIAGTGGDEQYF. The CDR3 DNA reads TGTGCCATCGCCGGCACAGGGGGGGACGAGCAGTACTTC.

This clone was detected only once. The chain couples TRBV28 to TRBJ2-3; a possible D gene is TRBD2 (5 bases). V was cut by 2 bases and J by 5 bases, with 17 bases left in between. This CDR3 contains 16 residues. Germline CDR1 and CDR2: MDHEN and SYDVKM. CDR3 nucleotide sequence: TGTGCCAGCAGTTTAAGTGGACTCGCAAAACAAGATACGCAGTATTTT. Amino acids: CASSLSGLAKQDTQYF.

V is TRBV30 and J is TRBJ1-2, with 9 bases identical to TRBD1. Germline values: CDR1 GTSNPN, CDR2 SVGIG (reference sequence). This CDR3 comprises 13 residues. J was trimmed by 3 bases and V by 5 bases; bases with no gene match: 4. CDR3 DNA: TGTGCCTGGGGGGGACAGGGTGACTATGGCTACACCTTC. Protein product: CAWGGQGDYGYTF.

V gene TRBV5-5 combines with J gene TRBJ1-5, with 7 bases fitting TRBD1. With 3 bases clipped from V and 3 bases from J, the junction kept 3 bases outside the gene matches. Per the germline V gene, CDR1 is SGHKS and CDR2 is YYEKEE (reference sequence). The CDR3 consists of 14 residues. This CDR3 reads CASSWGQLNQPQHF. The CDR3 DNA reads TGTGCCAGCAGCTGGGGACAGCTCAATCAGCCCCAGCATTTT.